The 22 T cell receptor beta chains below come from one sample, sequenced in a study of human T cells and chemical hapten exposure. TCRdb re-analysed the RACE reads in MiXCR, keeping a single row per CDR3 protein. The sample carries about 45,000 distinct CDR3 sequences, around 3.4% recorded once. As to time point: healthy volunteer bleed at 6 weeks. Total RNA came from unfractionated whole blood. The sample was whole blood. The receptors derive from a human donor in good health. Some clones in this sample may be carry-over from other donors' samples.

This clonotype appeared a few times. The chain's CDR3 is CASSGVFGREGPIPYNEQFF. The CDR3 nucleotides read TGTGCCAGCAGCGGGGTCTTCGGGCGGGAGGGCCCCATCCCCTACAATGAGCAGTTCTTC. This chain links TRBV9 with TRBJ2-1; TRBD2 agrees at 9 bases. Losses at the gene ends were 3 bases for V and 2 bases for J; bases not matched to a gene: 18. There are 20 residues in the CDR3. Germline CDR1 is SGDLS and CDR2 is YYNGEE.

This clonotype was found many times. V and J are TRBV10-3 and TRBJ1-1, with unresolved D. Looked up from germline, CDR1 is ENHRY and CDR2 is SYGVKD. CDR3 length equals 13 residues. Trimming removed 7 bases from V and 1 base from J, with 10 bases in between. In DNA, the CDR3 is TGTGCCATCACCGAACACCCGAACACTGAAGCTTTCTTT. It encodes CAITEHPNTEAFF.

This clonotype was detected many times. The CDR3, as DNA: TGCAGCGTTGAACCCGGACTGGGGACCGGGGAGCTGTTTTTT. This codes for CSVEPGLGTGELFF. The J gene is TRBJ2-2, the V gene TRBV29-1, with TRBD2 as a possible D gene (5 bases). Germline CDR1 reads SQVTM; CDR2 reads ANQGSEA. The CDR3 contains 14 residues. Trimming shortened V by 2 bases and J by 5 bases, and 12 bases separated the two germline ends.

Worth noting for this clonotype: A read error may produce the germline difference seen at one junction end. V usage is TRBV7-7 and J usage is TRBJ2-5, with 9 positions matching TRBD1. The CDR3 length is 16 residues. Germline CDR1 reads SSHAT; CDR2 reads FNYEAQ (reference sequence). The CDR3 spells CASSPTYRGREETQYF. The CDR3 DNA follows: TGTGCTAGCAGCCCAACGTACAGGGGGCGCGAAGAGACCCAGTACTTC.

This clonotype was detected many times. The chain is built from TRBV14 and TRBJ2-2; D may be TRBD2 (6 bases). CDR1 is SGHDN and CDR2 is FVKESK in the germline V gene. V lost 0 bases and J 0 bases, leaving 8 bases between the germline ends. The CDR3 spans 16 residues. The CDR3 loop is CASSQESSANTGELFF. In DNA, the CDR3 is TGTGCCAGCAGCCAAGAGTCTAGCGCGAACACCGGGGAGCTGTTTTTT.

This clonotype was seen a handful of times. The V and J genes are TRBV30 and TRBJ2-5, with no clear D. Germline V gene sequence: CDR1 GTSNPN, CDR2 SVGIG (reference sequence). V was clipped by 8 bases and J by 0 bases, with 10 bases between them. The CDR3 runs 12 residues. The CDR3 spells CAPAPNQETQYF. The CDR3, as DNA: TGTGCCCCCGCACCCAACCAAGAGACCCAGTACTTC.

This clonotype was detected ten times or more. The chain's CDR3 is CASSEGGGALSTEAFF. The CDR3 DNA reads as TGTGCCAGCAGTGAAGGCGGGGGCGCGTTATCTACTGAAGCTTTCTTT. The chain recombines TRBV6-1 with TRBJ1-1; tentatively, D is TRBD1 (6 bases). Germline assignment: CDR1 MNHNS and CDR2 SASEGT. Trimming took off 1 base at V and 5 bases at J, with 17 bases between the two ends. The CDR3 is made up of 16 amino acids.

The sample holds many counts of this clonotype. This chain uses TRBV12-3 or TRBV12-4 with TRBJ2-3; no firm D call. The CDR3 sequence is 13 residues long. Trimming took off 0 bases at V and 7 bases at J, with 8 bases between the two ends. The CDR3 is CASSLADFNTQYF. DNA of the CDR3: TGTGCCAGCAGTTTAGCAGACTTCAATACGCAGTATTTT.

This clonotype was recorded at least ten times. The chain carries TRBV6-1 and TRBJ2-1; TRBD2 aligns across 10 bases. In germline, CDR1 is MNHNS, CDR2 SASEGT. Trimming at V came to 5 bases and at J to 7 bases, leaving 8 bases not matched to a gene. The CDR3 consists of 15 residues. The CDR3 nucleotides are TGTGCCAGCAGTTTGACTAGCGGGTCTTCGAATGAGCAGTTCTTC. This sequence encodes CASSLTSGSSNEQFF.

The sample holds many counts of this clonotype. In DNA, the CDR3 is TGCAGCGTTGAGGGGGCCACAGATACGCAGTATTTT. It specifies CSVEGATDTQYF. The chain recombines TRBV29-1 with TRBJ2-3; D possibly corresponds to TRBD1 (6 bases). V gave up 3 bases and J gave up 2 bases, with 6 bases separating them. Germline CDR1 SQVTM, CDR2 ANQGSEA. The CDR3 runs to 12 residues.

This clonotype was counted a few times. This chain links TRBV28 with TRBJ1-5; D is unresolved. V was shortened by 3 bases and J by 2 bases, with 8 bases between the two germline ends. This CDR3 has 14 amino acids. Germline V gene sequence: CDR1 MDHEN, CDR2 SYDVKM. The CDR3 loop is CASSFGWGNQPQHF. For the CDR3, the DNA is TGTGCCAGCAGTTTCGGATGGGGCAATCAGCCCCAGCATTTT.

This clonotype was seen many times. The chain employs TRBV6-6 and TRBJ1-5; 10 bases are shared with TRBD1. Germline CDR1 reads MNHNY; CDR2 reads SVGAGI (reference sequence). The CDR3 has 19 amino acids. J gave up 1 base and V 7 bases, and 16 bases lay outside the gene matches. CDR3 nucleotides: TGTGCCAGCATTAAAGGAGGGGACAGGGGAAGAAGGAGCAATCAGCCCCAGCATTTT. Its translation: CASIKGGDRGRRSNQPQHF.

The chain carries TRBV29-1 and TRBJ1-2, with 7 bases fitting TRBD1. This CDR3 has 14 amino acids. The J segment lost 3 bases and the V segment lost 6 bases, leaving 10 bases of the junction unmatched. Germline values: CDR1 SQVTM, CDR2 ANQGSEA. The CDR3 DNA reads TGCAGCGTGCCGGAAAGGGGACAGTACTATGGCTACACCTTC. This sequence encodes CSVPERGQYYGYTF.

This clonotype was picked up many times. The chain is built from TRBV18 and TRBJ1-1, with D tentatively TRBD1 (6 bases). In germline, CDR1 is KGHSH, CDR2 LQKENI. Trimming cost V 4 bases and J 2 bases, with 20 bases left between them. CDR3 size: 17 residues. For the CDR3, the DNA is TGTGCCAGCTCACTGGCCCCGGGGGGCTTACTCAACACTGAAGCTTTCTTT. The encoded protein is CASSLAPGGLLNTEAFF.

Ten or more counts support this clonotype. The chain combines TRBV15 with TRBJ2-4; D is undetermined. CDR1 is LNHNV and CDR2 is YYDKDF in the germline V gene (reference sequence). The length of the CDR3 is 18 residues. Deletions cut 3 bases from V and 0 bases from J, with 18 bases between. CDR3 residues: CATSSPDVVTLAKNIQYF. DNA of the CDR3: TGTGCCACCAGCAGTCCGGACGTTGTAACTCTAGCCAAAAACATTCAGTACTTC.

The CDR3 DNA sequence: TGTGCCAGCAGTCCCTATCCACAGGGGGTCGCCTACAATGAGCAGTTCTTC. As protein: CASSPYPQGVAYNEQFF. The chain uses TRBV27 and TRBJ2-1, with 8 bases fitting TRBD1. This CDR3 is built from 17 residues. CDR1 and CDR2 (germline): MNHEY, SMNVEV (reference sequence). Trimming cost V 5 bases and J 2 bases; bases outside gene matches: 11.

This clonotype was observed a handful of times. This chain joins TRBV27 and TRBJ2-3, with TRBD2 identical over 8 bases. V was pared by 3 bases and J by 5 bases, with 7 bases of the junction left unmatched. The CDR3 runs 15 residues. Germline V gene data show CDR1 as MNHEY and CDR2 as SMNVEV (reference sequence). CDR3 bases: TGTGCCAGCAGTTTGGTCGGGAGGGGGATAGATACGCAGTATTTT. Encoded protein: CASSLVGRGIDTQYF.

This clonotype was recorded many times. The V and J genes are TRBV9 and TRBJ2-1; 11 bases map to TRBD2. Germline loops: CDR1 SGDLS, CDR2 YYNGEE. The CDR3 loop spans 16 amino acids. V dropped 0 bases and J dropped 5; count of bases not matched to a gene: 4. The CDR3 reads CASSVGLAGFNNEQFF. CDR3 nucleotide sequence: TGTGCCAGCAGCGTAGGACTAGCGGGATTTAACAATGAGCAGTTCTTC.

This clonotype was seen repeatedly, ten times or more. The V and J genes are TRBV7-2 and TRBJ1-5; the match to TRBD1 covers 10 bases. V dropped 3 bases and J dropped 2; count of bases not matched to a gene: 4. The germline CDR1 and CDR2 sequences are SGHTA and FQGNSA. This CDR3 spans 16 amino acids. The CDR3 sequence: CASSFSGQGGNQPQHF. The CDR3 nucleotides read TGTGCCAGCAGCTTCAGTGGACAGGGGGGCAATCAGCCCCAGCATTTT.

This clonotype was observed a handful of times. The rearrangement uses TRBV12-3 or TRBV12-4 and TRBJ2-6, with a weak D call TRBD1 (6 bases). The CDR3 is 15 residues long. V was trimmed by 5 bases and J by 4 bases, leaving 12 bases between them. The CDR3 loop is CASSPQGPGANVLTF. The CDR3 DNA reads as TGTGCCAGCAGTCCCCAGGGGCCCGGGGCCAACGTCCTGACTTTC.

This clonotype was seen ten or more times. The J gene is TRBJ1-1, the V gene TRBV3-1; a weak D match, TRBD1 (5 bases). Germline assignment: CDR1 LGHDT and CDR2 YNNKEL (reference sequence). The CDR3 spans 16 residues. V dropped 3 bases and J dropped 2 bases, with 16 bases sitting between them. The CDR3 region is CASSHGDWYSNTEAFF. The CDR3 region has the DNA TGTGCCAGCAGCCACGGGGACTGGTATAGTAACACTGAAGCTTTCTTT. Combining the CDR3 with reference TRBV3-1 and TRBJ1-1 gives the whole variable domain DTAVSQTPKYLVTQMGNDKSIKCEQNLGHDTMYWYKQDSKKFLKIMFSYNNKELIINETVPNRFSPKSPDKAHLNLHINSLELGDSAVYFCASSHGDWYSNTEAFFGQGTRLTVV.

In its sample, this clonotype was seen many times. The chain joins TRBV6-1 to TRBJ1-6, with D possibly TRBD1 on 5 matching bases. Trimming cost V 7 bases and J 5 bases, with 12 bases left between them. The CDR3 covers 14 residues. CDR1 and CDR2 from the germline V gene are MNHNS and SASEGT. The CDR3 protein is CASTRGGDNSPLHF. The DNA for the CDR3 is TGTGCCAGCACCCGCGGGGGAGATAATTCACCCCTCCACTTT.